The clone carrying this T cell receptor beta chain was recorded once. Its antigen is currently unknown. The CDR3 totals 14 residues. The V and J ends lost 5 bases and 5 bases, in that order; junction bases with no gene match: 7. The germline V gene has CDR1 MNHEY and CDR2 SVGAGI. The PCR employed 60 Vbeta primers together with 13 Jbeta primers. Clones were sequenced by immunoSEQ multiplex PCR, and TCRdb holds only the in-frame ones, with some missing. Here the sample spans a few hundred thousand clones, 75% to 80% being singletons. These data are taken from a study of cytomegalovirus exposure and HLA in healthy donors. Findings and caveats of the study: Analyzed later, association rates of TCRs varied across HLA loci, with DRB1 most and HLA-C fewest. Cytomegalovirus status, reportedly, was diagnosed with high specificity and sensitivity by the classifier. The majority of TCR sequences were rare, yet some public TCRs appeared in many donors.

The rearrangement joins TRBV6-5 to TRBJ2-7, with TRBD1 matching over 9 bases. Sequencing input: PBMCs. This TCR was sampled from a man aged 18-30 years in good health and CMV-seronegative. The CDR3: CASSRSGQGHEQYF. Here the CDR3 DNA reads TGTGCCAGCAGTCGGTCGGGACAGGGCCACGAGCAGTACTTC.